Given below is one TCR beta chain in context. Germline assignment: CDR1 SGHDT and CDR2 YYEEEE. The CDR3 has 15 amino acids. Trimming removed 6 bases from V and 0 bases from J, with 12 bases in between. These data come from a study of patients and donors after allogeneic stem cell transplantation. TCRdb re-called the RT-PCR reads with MiXCR, one entry per CDR3 protein. The sample contains some 880,000 distinct CDR3 sequences, over 15% of which appear only once. This chain joins TRBV5-6 and TRBJ2-2, with D unclear. Material: blood, either unsorted or a sorted T cell fraction (not recorded which). The source of this sequence is a human donor who was either an allogeneic HSCT recipient or a stem cell or donor lymphocyte infusion donor (not recorded which). It is not recorded whose cells these are; they may come from a transplant donor. Here the CDR3 reads CASTIGYSNTGELFF. CDR3 coding DNA: TGTGCCAGCACGATCGGATATTCGAACACCGGGGAGCTGTTTTTT.